This T cell receptor (beta chain) stems from a study of graft-versus-host responses after intestinal transplantation. Regarding this clone: Antigen specificity is unknown.

V lost 4 bases to trimming and J lost 2 bases; unmatched junction nucleotides: 8. Looked up from germline, CDR1 is SGHNT and CDR2 is YYREEE (reference sequence). This CDR3 spans 15 amino acids. Libraries were prepared by immunoSEQ multiplex PCR; TCRdb keeps only in-frame clonotypes and omits some of them. The data contain tens of thousands of clones, roughly 90% of them singletons. This chain connects TRBV5-4 to TRBJ1-2, with 7 bases fitting TRBD1. The clonotype was recovered from a human donor who received an intestinal transplant. Sequencing was performed on unstimulated CD4+ T cells sorted from spleen or lymph node cells, taken before intestinal transplant. CDR3 sequence: CASSPTGQPNYGYTF. CDR3 DNA sequence: TGTGCCAGCAGCCCGACGGGACAGCCGAACTATGGCTACACCTTC.